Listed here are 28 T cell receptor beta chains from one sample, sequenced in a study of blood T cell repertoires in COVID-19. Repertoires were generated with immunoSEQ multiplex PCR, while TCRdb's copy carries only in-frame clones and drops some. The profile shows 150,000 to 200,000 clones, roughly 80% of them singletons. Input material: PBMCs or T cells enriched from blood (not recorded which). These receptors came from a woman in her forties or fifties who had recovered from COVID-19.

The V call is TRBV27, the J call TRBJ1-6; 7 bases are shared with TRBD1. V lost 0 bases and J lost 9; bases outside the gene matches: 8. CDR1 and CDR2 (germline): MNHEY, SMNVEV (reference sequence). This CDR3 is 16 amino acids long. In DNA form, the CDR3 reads TGTGCCAGCAGTTTATCCCAGGACAGGCCCCGTTCACCCCTCCACTTT. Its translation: CASSLSQDRPRSPLHF.

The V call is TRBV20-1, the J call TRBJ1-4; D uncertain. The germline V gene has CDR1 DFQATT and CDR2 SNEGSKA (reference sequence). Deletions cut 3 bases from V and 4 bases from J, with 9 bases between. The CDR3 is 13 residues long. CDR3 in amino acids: CSASPTVNEKLFF. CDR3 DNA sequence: TGCAGTGCTAGTCCAACAGTTAATGAAAAACTGTTTTTT.

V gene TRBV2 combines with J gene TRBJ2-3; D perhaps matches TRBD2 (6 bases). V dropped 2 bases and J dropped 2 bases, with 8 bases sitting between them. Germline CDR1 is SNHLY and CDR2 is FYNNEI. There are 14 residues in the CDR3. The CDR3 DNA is TGTGCCAGCAGTGAACTACTAGCCACAGATACGCAGTATTTT. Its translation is CASSELLATDTQYF.

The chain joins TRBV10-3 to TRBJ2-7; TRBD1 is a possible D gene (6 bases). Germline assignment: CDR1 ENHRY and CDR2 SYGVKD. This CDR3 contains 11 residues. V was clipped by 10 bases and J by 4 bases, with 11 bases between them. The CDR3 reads CATRTVYEQYF. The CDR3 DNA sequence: TGTGCCACTCGGACAGTTTACGAGCAGTACTTC.

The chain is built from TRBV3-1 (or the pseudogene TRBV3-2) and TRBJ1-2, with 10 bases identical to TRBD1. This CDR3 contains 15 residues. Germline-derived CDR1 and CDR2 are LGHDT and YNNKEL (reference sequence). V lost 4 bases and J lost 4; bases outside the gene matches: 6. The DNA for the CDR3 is TGTGCCAGCAGCCCCGCCGGGACAGGGGTCTATGGCTACACCTTC. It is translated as CASSPAGTGVYGYTF.

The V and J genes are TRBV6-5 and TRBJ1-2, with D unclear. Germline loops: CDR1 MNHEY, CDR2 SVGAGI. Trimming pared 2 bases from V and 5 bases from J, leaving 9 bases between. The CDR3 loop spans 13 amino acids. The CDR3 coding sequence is TGTGCCAGCAGTTACGACACGGAATATGGCTACACCTTC. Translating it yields CASSYDTEYGYTF.

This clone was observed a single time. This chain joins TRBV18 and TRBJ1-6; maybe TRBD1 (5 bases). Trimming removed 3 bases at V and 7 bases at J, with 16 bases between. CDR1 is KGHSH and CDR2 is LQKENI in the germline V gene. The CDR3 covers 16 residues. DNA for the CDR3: TGTGCCAGCTCACCGAATGGAGGGACGAACAATTCACCCCTCCACTTT. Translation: CASSPNGGTNNSPLHF.

CDR3 sequence (DNA): TGTGCCAGCAGCCCGAGCGGGAGAGAGACCCAGTACTTC. Encoded protein: CASSPSGRETQYF. The gene calls are TRBV12-3 or TRBV12-4 and TRBJ2-5; 8 bases match TRBD2. V trimming: 6 bases; J trimming: 4 bases; junction bases outside the gene matches: 4. This CDR3 spans 13 amino acids.

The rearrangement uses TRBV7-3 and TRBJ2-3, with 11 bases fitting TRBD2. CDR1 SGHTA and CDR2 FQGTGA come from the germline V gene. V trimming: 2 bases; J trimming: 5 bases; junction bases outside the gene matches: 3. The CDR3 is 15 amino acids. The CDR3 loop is CASSLDGLAGDTQYF. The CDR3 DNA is TGTGCCAGCAGCTTAGATGGACTAGCGGGAGATACGCAGTATTTT.

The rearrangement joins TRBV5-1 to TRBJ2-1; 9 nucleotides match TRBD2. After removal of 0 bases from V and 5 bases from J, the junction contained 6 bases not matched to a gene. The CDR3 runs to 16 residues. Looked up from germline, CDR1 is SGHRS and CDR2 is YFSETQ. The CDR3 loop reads CASSLDRAGGDNEQFF. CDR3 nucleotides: TGCGCCAGCAGCTTGGATCGGGCGGGAGGGGACAATGAGCAGTTCTTC.

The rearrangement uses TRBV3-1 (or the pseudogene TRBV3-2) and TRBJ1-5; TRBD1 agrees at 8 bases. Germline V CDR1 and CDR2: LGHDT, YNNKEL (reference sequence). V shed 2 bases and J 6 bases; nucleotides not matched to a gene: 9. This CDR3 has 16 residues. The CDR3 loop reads CASSQSNRGFGQPQHF. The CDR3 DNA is TGTGCCAGCAGCCAATCAAACAGGGGGTTCGGTCAGCCCCAGCATTTT.

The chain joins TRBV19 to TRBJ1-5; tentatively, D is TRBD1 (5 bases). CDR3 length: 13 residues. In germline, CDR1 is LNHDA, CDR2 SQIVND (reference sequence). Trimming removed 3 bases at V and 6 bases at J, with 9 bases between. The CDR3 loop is CASSISRVQPQHF. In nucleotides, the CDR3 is TGTGCCAGTAGTATCAGCAGGGTTCAGCCCCAGCATTTT.

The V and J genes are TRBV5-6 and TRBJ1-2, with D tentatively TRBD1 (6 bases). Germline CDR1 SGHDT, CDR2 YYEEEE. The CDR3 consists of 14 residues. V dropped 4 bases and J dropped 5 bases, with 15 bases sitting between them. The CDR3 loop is CASSLQGSVYGYTF. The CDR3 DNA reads TGTGCCAGCAGCCTACAGGGATCGGTATATGGCTACACCTTC.

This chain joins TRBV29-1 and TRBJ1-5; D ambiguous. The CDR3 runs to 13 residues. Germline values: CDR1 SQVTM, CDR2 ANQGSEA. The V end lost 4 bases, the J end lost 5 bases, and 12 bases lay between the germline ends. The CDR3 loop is CSVAQSQDQPQHF. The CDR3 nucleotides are TGCAGCGTTGCTCAATCCCAGGATCAGCCCCAGCATTTT.

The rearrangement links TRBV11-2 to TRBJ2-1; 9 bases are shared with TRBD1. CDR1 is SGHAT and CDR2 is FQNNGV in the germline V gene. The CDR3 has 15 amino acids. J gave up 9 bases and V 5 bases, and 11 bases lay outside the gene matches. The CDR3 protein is CASSPGTGYRGEQFF. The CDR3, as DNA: TGTGCCAGCAGCCCCGGGACAGGGTATCGGGGTGAGCAGTTCTTC. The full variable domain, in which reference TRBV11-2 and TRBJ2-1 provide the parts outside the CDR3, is EAGVAQSPRYKIIEKRQSVAFWCNPISGHATLYWYQQILGQGPKLLIQFQNNGVVDDSQLPKDRFSAERLKGVDSTLKIQPAKLEDSAVYLCASSPGTGYRGEQFFGPGTRLTVL.

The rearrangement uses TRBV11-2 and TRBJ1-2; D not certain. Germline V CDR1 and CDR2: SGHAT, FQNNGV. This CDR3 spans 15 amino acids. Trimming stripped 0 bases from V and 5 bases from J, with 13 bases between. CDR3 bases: TGTGCCAGCAGCTTAGACGGCGGGGTAGGGTATGGCTACACCTTC. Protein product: CASSLDGGVGYGYTF.

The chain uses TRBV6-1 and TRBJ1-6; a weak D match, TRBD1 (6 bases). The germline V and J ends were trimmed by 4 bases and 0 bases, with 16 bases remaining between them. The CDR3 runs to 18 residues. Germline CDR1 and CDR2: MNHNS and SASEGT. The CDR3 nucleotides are TGTGCCAGCAGTGGCCGACAGGCCTGGAGCTCCTATAATTCACCCCTCCACTTT. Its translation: CASSGRQAWSSYNSPLHF.

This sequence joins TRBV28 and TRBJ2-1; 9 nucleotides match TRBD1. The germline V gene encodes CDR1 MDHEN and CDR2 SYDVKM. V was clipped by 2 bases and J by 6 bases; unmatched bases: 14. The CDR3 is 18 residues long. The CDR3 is CASSLAGGDRDPGNEQFF. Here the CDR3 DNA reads TGTGCCAGCAGTTTAGCCGGCGGGGACAGGGATCCGGGCAATGAGCAGTTCTTC.

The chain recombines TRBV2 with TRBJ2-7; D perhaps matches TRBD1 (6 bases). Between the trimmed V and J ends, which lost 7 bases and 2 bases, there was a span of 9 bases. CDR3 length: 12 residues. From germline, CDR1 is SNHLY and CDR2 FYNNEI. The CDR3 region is CASTDRTYEQYF. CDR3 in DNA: TGTGCCAGCACGGACAGAACCTACGAGCAGTACTTC.

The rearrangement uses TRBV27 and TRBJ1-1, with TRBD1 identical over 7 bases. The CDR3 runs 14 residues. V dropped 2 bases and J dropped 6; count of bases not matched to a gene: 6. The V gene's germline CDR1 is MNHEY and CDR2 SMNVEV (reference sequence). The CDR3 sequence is CASSLSPGGPEAFF. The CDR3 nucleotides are TGTGCCAGCAGTTTAAGTCCAGGGGGGCCTGAAGCTTTCTTT.

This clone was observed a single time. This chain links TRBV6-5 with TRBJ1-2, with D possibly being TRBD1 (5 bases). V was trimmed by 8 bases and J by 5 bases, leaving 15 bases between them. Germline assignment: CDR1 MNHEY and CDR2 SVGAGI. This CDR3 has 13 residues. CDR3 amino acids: CASGRVQGYGYTF. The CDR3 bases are TGTGCCAGCGGCCGGGTCCAGGGTTATGGCTACACCTTC.

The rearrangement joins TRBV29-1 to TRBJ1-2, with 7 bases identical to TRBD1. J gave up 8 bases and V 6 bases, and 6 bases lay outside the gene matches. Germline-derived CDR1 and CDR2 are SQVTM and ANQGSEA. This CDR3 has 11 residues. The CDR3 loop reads CSVETGRGYTF. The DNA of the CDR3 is TGCAGCGTCGAGACAGGGCGAGGCTACACCTTC.

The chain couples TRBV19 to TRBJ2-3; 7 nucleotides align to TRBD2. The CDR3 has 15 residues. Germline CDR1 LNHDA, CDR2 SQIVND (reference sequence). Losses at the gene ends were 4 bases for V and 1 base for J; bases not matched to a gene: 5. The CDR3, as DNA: TGTGCCAGTAGTACCGCTAGCGGCCGCACAGATACGCAGTATTTT. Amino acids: CASSTASGRTDTQYF.

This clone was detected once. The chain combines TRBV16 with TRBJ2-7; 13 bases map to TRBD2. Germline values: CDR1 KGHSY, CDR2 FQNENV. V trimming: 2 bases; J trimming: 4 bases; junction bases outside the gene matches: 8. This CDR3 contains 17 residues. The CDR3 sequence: CASSQPGLAGAYYEQYF. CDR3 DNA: TGTGCCAGCAGCCAACCTGGACTAGCGGGAGCGTATTACGAGCAGTACTTC.

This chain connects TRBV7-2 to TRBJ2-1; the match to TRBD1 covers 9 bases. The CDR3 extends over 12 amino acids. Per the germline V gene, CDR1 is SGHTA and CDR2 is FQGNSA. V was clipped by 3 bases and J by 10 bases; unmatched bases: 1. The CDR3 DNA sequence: TGTGCCAGCAGCTTCGACAGGGGGGAGCAGTTCTTC. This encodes CASSFDRGEQFF.

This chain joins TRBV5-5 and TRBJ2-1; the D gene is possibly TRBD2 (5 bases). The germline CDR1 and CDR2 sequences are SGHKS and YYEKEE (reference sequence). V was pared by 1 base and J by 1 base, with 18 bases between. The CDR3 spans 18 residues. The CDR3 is CASSLIPSISSSYNEQFF. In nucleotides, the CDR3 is TGTGCCAGCAGCTTGATACCTAGCATCTCTTCATCCTACAATGAGCAGTTCTTC.

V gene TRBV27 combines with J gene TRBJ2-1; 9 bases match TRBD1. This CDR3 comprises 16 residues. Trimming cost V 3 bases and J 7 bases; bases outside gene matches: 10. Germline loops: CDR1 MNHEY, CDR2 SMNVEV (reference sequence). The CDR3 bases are TGTGCCAGCAGTTTTCTTGCACAGGGGGCTTCGAATGAGCAGTTCTTC. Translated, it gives CASSFLAQGASNEQFF.

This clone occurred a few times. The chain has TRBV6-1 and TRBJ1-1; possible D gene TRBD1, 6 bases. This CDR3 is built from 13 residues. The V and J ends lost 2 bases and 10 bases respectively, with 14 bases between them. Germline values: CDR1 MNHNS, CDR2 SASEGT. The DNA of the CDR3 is TGTGCCAGCAGTGAATCCCCAACAGGGATAGCTTTCTTT. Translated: CASSESPTGIAFF.